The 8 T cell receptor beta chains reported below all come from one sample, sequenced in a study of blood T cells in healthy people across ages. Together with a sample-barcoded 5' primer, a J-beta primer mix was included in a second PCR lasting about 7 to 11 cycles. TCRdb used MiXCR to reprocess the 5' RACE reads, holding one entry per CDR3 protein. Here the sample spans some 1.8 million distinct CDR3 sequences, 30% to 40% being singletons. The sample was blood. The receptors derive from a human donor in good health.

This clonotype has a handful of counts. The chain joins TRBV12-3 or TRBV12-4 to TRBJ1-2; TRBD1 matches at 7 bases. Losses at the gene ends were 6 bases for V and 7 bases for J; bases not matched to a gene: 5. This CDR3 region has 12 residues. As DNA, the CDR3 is TGTGCCAGCAGCCCGGACAGGTCTGGCTACACCTTC. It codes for CASSPDRSGYTF.

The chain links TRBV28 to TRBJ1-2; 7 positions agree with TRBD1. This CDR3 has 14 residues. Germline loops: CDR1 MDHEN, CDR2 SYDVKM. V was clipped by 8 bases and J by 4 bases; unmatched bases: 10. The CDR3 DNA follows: TGTGCCAGCCTCGGGACAGAGGGTATCTATGGCTACACCTTC. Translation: CASLGTEGIYGYTF.

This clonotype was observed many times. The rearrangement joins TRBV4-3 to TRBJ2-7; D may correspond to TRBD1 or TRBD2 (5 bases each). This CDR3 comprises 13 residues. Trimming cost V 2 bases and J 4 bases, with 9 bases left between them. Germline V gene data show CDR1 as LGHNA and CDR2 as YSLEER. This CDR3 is CASSQFEGYEQYF. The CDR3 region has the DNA TGCGCCAGCAGCCAATTTGAGGGGTACGAGCAGTACTTC.

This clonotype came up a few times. The CDR3 spells CAISDGAAGGRGTQYF. CDR3 DNA: TGTGCCATCAGTGACGGGGCAGCGGGGGGTCGAGGTACGCAGTATTTT. V usage is TRBV10-3 and J usage is TRBJ2-3, with 9 bases lining up with TRBD2. Looked up from germline, CDR1 is ENHRY and CDR2 is SYGVKD. With 3 bases clipped from V and 8 bases from J, the junction kept 12 bases outside the gene matches. The CDR3 length is 16 residues.

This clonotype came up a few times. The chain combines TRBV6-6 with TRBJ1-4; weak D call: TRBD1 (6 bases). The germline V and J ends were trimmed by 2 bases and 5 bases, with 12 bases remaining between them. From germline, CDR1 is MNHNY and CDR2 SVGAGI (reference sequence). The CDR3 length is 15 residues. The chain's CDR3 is CASSYTGTQNEKLFF. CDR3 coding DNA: TGTGCCAGCAGTTACACAGGGACACAAAATGAAAAACTGTTTTTT.

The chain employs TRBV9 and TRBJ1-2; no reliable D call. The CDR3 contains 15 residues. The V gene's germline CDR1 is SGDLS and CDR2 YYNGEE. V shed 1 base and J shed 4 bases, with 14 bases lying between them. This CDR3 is CASSVSWVAAYGYTF. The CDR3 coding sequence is TGTGCCAGCAGCGTAAGCTGGGTTGCAGCCTATGGCTACACCTTC.

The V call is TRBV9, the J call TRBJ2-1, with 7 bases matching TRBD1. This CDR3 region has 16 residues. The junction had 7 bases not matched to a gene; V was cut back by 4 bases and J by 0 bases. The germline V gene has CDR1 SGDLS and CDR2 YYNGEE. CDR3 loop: CASSLLGQSSYNEQFF. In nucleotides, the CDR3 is TGTGCCAGCAGCTTACTGGGACAGAGCTCCTACAATGAGCAGTTCTTC.

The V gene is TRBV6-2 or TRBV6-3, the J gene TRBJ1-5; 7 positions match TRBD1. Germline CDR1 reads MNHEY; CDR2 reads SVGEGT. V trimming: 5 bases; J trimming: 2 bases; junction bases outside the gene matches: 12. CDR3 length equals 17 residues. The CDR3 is CASSKDRSRFGNQPQHF. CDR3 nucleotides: TGTGCCAGCAGTAAGGACAGGTCACGATTCGGCAATCAGCCCCAGCATTTT.